The 3 T cell receptor beta chains reported below all come from one sample, sequenced in a study of blood T cell repertoires in COVID-19. Clones were sequenced by immunoSEQ multiplex PCR, and TCRdb holds only the in-frame ones, with some missing. The sample includes fewer than 40,000 clones, about four fifths seen only once; the top ten take around 40%. Sequencing input: peripheral blood. Source of these receptors: a man older than 75 with active or convalescent COVID-19.

The chain carries TRBV2 and TRBJ1-1; D remains unclear. The CDR3 is 14 amino acids. Germline CDR1 and CDR2: SNHLY and FYNNEI. V lost 4 bases, J lost 5 bases, and 14 bases lay in between. CDR3 protein: CASSVSGDMTEAFF. CDR3 in DNA: TGTGCCAGCAGTGTCTCCGGGGATATGACTGAAGCTTTCTTT.

The chain is built from TRBV7-2 and TRBJ2-3, with a weak D call TRBD2 (9 bases). V lost 4 bases and J lost 6, with 20 bases in between. The CDR3 is made up of 16 amino acids. The germline CDR1 and CDR2 sequences are SGHTA and FQGNSA. The CDR3 DNA reads TGTGCCAGCAGCTCCCAGGGGGCGGGGGGGCCGGATACGCAGTATTTT. Amino acid sequence: CASSSQGAGGPDTQYF.

This rearrangement joins TRBV9 to TRBJ2-7; D is undetermined. Trimming pared 0 bases from V and 2 bases from J, leaving 9 bases between. This CDR3 is built from 14 residues. Per the germline V gene, CDR1 is SGDLS and CDR2 is YYNGEE. The chain's CDR3 is CASSVDITAYEQYF. CDR3 DNA: TGTGCCAGCAGCGTAGATATCACAGCCTACGAGCAGTACTTC.